This T cell receptor beta chain was sequenced during a study of cytomegalovirus exposure and HLA in healthy donors. Regarding the study as a whole: Most TCR sequences were rare, but some public TCRs occurred in many donors.

V was clipped by 1 base and J by 4 bases, with 10 bases between them. Looked up from germline, CDR1 is MNHEY and CDR2 is SMNVEV (reference sequence). The CDR3 length is 14 residues. Concerning this clone: Its target is unknown.

Use of 60 Vbeta and 13 Jbeta primers characterized the PCR. Sequencing used immunoSEQ multiplex PCR; TCRdb keeps in-frame clones, though not all of them. There are about 200,000 clones in the sample; 65% to 90% occur only once, and approximately 2.1% lies in the top ten. This sequence joins TRBV27 and TRBJ1-1, with D unresolved. The material sequenced was PBMCs. The origin of this receptor is a woman in her 50s in good health and CMV-seronegative. The CDR3 region is CASSLFGGSTEAFF. The CDR3 coding sequence is TGTGCCAGCAGTTTATTCGGCGGATCCACTGAAGCTTTCTTT.